This T cell receptor beta chain came from a study of regulatory T cells in long-lasting Graves disease. This CDR3 region has 13 residues. Per the germline V gene, CDR1 is SGHRS and CDR2 is YFSETQ. The V and J ends lost 4 bases and 6 bases, in that order; junction bases with no gene match: 5. Sequencing libraries for TCR beta were prepared with iRepertoire HTBI primers and Arm-PCR of CDR3 regions. TCRdb processed the multiplex PCR reads anew with MiXCR; each CDR3 protein has one entry. The sample holds about 440,000 distinct CDR3 sequences; about 16% are singletons and the top ten take over 15%. Specified time point: newly diagnosed GD, antithyroid drugs for less than 3 months. Scientists built the TCR library using RNA that was extracted from PBMCs. A blood draw put approximately 9 milliliters of peripheral blood into EDTA tubes. This clonotype was counted many times. This sample also belongs to another study, concerning T cells in Graves' hyperthyroidism and ophthalmopathy. This second study notes: If no ophthalmopathy progression occurred within 18 months, Graves' hyperthyroidism was stable.

Sequences were derived from peripheral blood mononuclear cells (PBMCs), sampled at new diagnosis, from a patient treated with antithyroid drugs. This sequence originates from a woman between 25 and 40 years old with Graves disease. The rearrangement links TRBV5-1 to TRBJ2-3, with 7 bases fitting TRBD2. The CDR3 nucleotides are TGCGCCAGCAGCAAGGGAGGGCCGGATACGCAGTATTTT. The encoded protein is CASSKGGPDTQYF.